The present T cell receptor (beta chain) was sequenced within a study of shared clonotypes between healthy human individuals. Only in-frame clones appear in the TCRdb table, and some are missing; sequencing was by immunoSEQ multiplex PCR. The data contain about 490,000 clones, 76% of them singletons. This clone was found a few times. Germline V CDR1 and CDR2: SGHDT, YYEEEE. Trimming removed 2 bases at V and 0 bases at J, with 15 bases between. This CDR3 has 17 residues. The specimen sequenced was PBMCs. This chain uses TRBV5-6 with TRBJ1-3; D unclear. The sequence was obtained from a woman in her forties in good health. Some clones in this sample may be carry-over from other donors' samples. The CDR3 region has the DNA TGTGCCAGCAGCTTCGGGCAGAGGCCCATCTCTGGAAACACCATATATTTT. Amino acids: CASSFGQRPISGNTIYF.